This T cell receptor (beta chain) was retrieved from a study of cytomegalovirus exposure and HLA in healthy donors. As to this clone: Its antigen is unidentified.

Study conclusions and caveats: Later analysis showed TCR association rates varying by HLA locus, highest for DRB1 and lowest for HLA-C. Indistinguishability led to the exclusion of some V segments, TRBV6-2 and TRBV6-3 included.

Trimming took 8 bases from V and 4 from J, leaving 12 bases between them. This CDR3 has 13 residues. Germline V gene sequence: CDR1 MNHNS, CDR2 SASEGT. The PCR ran on 60 Vbeta and 13 Jbeta primers. Assay: immunoSEQ multiplex PCR; the TCRdb copy retains only in-frame clones and omits some. The sample records under 250,000 clones, 70% to 80% being singletons. The sequenced sample consisted of PBMCs. This TCR derives from a male donor in good health and CMV-seronegative. This chain links TRBV6-1 with TRBJ1-3, with a possible D match to TRBD1 (6 bases). This CDR3 is CASRGARGNTIYF. CDR3 nucleotide sequence: TGTGCCAGCCGGGGGGCGCGGGGAAACACCATATATTTT.